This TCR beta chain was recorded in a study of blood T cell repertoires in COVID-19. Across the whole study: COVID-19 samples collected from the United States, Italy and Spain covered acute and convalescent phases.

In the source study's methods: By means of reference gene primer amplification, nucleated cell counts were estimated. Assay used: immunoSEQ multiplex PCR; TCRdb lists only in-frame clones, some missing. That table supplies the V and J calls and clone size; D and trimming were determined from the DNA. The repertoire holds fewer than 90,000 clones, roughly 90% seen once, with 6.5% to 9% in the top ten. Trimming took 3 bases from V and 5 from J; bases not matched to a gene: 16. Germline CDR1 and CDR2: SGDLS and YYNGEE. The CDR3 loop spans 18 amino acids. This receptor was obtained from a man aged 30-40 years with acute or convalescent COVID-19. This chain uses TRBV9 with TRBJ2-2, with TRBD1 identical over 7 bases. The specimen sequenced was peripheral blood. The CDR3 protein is CASSALQGSTLDTGELFF. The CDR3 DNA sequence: TGTGCCAGCAGCGCTTTACAGGGGTCGACCCTTGATACCGGGGAGCTGTTTTTT. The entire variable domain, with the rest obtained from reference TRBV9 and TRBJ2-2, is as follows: DSGVTQTPKHLITATGQRVTLRCSPRSGDLSVYWYQQSLDQGLQFLIQYYNGEERAKGNILERFSAQQFPDLHSELNLSSLELGDSALYFCASSALQGSTLDTGELFFGEGSRLTVL.